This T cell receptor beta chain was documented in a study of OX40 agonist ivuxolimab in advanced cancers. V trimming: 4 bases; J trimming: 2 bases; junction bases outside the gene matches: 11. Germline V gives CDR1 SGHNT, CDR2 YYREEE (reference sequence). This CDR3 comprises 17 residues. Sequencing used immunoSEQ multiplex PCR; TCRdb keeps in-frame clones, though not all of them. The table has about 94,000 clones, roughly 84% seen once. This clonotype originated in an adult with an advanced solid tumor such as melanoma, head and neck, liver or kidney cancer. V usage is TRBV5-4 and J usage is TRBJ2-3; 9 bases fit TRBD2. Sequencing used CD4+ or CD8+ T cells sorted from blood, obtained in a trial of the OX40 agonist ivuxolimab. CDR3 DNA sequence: TGTGCCAGCAGCCCGCCGGGCGGGGGGGATGTCACAGATACGCAGTATTTT. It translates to CASSPPGGGDVTDTQYF.